This T cell receptor (beta chain) was captured by sequencing in a study of OX40 agonist ivuxolimab in advanced cancers. The wider study: Ivuxolimab was delivered to patients intravenously every 2 weeks at doses spanning 0.01 to 10 mg/kg.

Measured with immunoSEQ multiplex PCR; TCRdb has only the in-frame clones, and not every one. This table has approximately 23,000 clones, 75% to 90% appearing once. Germline CDR1 reads MNHEY; CDR2 reads SVGAGI. The V gene lost 2 bases and the J gene lost 5 bases, with 16 bases spanning the gap. The CDR3 has 16 amino acids. The TCR was taken from an adult with an advanced solid tumor such as melanoma, head and neck, liver or kidney cancer. Sequencing used CD4+ or CD8+ T cells sorted from blood, obtained in a trial of the OX40 agonist ivuxolimab. The rearrangement links TRBV6-5 to TRBJ1-5; perhaps TRBD1 as D (6 bases). The CDR3, as DNA: TGTGCCAGCAGTTACCGGAGGGGGGCCAGGGATCAGCCCCAGCATTTT. Residues: CASSYRRGARDQPQHF.